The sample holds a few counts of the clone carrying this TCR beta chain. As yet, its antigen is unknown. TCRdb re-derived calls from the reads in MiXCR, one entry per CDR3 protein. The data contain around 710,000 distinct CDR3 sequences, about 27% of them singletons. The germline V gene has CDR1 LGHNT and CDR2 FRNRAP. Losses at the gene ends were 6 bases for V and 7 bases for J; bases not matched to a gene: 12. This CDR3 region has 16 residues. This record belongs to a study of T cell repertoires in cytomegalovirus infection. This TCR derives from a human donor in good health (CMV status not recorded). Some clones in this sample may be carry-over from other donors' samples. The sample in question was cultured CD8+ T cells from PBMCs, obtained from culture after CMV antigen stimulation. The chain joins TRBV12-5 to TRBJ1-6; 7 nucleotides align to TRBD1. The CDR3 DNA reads TGTGCTAGTGGGACTGGACAGGCTTGGTTGAATTCACCCCTCCACTTT. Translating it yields CASGTGQAWLNSPLHF.